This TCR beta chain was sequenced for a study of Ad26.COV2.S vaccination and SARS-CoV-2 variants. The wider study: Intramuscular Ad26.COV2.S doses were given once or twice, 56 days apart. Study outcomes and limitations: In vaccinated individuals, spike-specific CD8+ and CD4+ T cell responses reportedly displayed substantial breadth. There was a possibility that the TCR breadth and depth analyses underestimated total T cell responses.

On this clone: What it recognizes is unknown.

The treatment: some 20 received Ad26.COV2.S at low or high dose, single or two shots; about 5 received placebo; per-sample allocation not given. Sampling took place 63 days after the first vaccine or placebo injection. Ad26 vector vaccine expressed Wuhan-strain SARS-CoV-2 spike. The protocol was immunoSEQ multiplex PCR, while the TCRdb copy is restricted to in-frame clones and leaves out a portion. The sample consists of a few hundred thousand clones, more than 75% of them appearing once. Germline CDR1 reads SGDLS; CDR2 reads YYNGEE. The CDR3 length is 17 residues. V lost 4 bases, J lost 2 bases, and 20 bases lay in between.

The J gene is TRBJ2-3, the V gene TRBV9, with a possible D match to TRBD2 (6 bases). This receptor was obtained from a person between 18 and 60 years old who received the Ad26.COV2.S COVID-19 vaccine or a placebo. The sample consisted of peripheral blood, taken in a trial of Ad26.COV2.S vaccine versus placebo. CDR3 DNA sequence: TGTGCCAGCAGCCCGCACGATGAGCGGGCCCCCACAGATACGCAGTATTTT. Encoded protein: CASSPHDERAPTDTQYF.